Below are 9 T cell receptor beta chains sequenced from a single sample in a study of OX40 agonist ivuxolimab in advanced cancers. The method was immunoSEQ multiplex PCR; TCRdb's version includes in-frame clones alone and lacks a portion of them. The data show roughly 80,000 clones, 80% to 90% seen once. The material was CD4+ or CD8+ T cells sorted from blood, obtained in a trial of the OX40 agonist ivuxolimab. The receptor source for this set is an adult with an advanced solid tumor such as melanoma, head and neck, liver or kidney cancer.

The chain is built from TRBV28 and TRBJ1-5, with 7 bases lining up with TRBD1. This CDR3 contains 17 residues. Unmatched junction bases numbered 16, after V lost 5 bases and J lost 6 bases. Per the germline V gene, CDR1 is MDHEN and CDR2 is SYDVKM. The CDR3 protein is CASSGLGQGGLSQPQHF. The CDR3 DNA sequence: TGTGCCAGCAGTGGCCTAGGTCAGGGGGGTTTAAGTCAGCCCCAGCATTTT.

The chain employs TRBV5-4 and TRBJ2-6, with 10 bases fitting TRBD1. The CDR3 totals 18 residues. With V trimmed by 2 bases and J by 0 bases, 5 bases remained unmatched. Germline V gene data show CDR1 as SGHNT and CDR2 as YYREEE (reference sequence). The CDR3 DNA sequence: TGTGCCAGCAGCTTCCGACAGGGGGCGTTCTCTGGGGCCAACGTCCTGACTTTC. It translates to CASSFRQGAFSGANVLTF. The full variable domain, with the rest looked up from reference TRBV5-4 and TRBJ2-6, is ETGVTQSPTHLIKTRGQQVTLRCSSQSGHNTVSWYQQALGQGPQFIFQYYREEENGRGNFPPRFSGLQFPNYSSELNVNALELDDSALYLCASSFRQGAFSGANVLTFGAGSRLTVL.

V gene TRBV7-3 combines with J gene TRBJ2-1, with D perhaps given as TRBD1 or TRBD2 (5 bases each). Trimming cost V 6 bases and J 7 bases, with 13 bases left between them. This CDR3 spans 13 amino acids. Germline V lookup: CDR1 SGHTA, CDR2 FQGTGA. The DNA for the CDR3 is TGTGCCAGCAGTCGGGGCCTTGAGAATGAGCAGTTCTTC. Its protein is CASSRGLENEQFF.

The rearrangement links TRBV18 to TRBJ1-1; D not resolved. V was clipped by 2 bases and J by 5 bases, with 12 bases between them. The CDR3 is made up of 14 amino acids. CDR1 and CDR2 (germline): KGHSH, LQKENI. The CDR3 DNA reads TGTGCCAGCTCACCAAAACATTCCGGGACTGAAGCTTTCTTT. This translates into CASSPKHSGTEAFF.

The rearrangement links TRBV2 to TRBJ2-7; 9 bases match TRBD2. V gave up 6 bases and J gave up 0 bases; unmatched junction bases: 6. Germline V lookup: CDR1 SNHLY, CDR2 FYNNEI. The CDR3 loop spans 15 amino acids. CDR3 nucleotides: TGTGCCAGCAGCAACCTAGCGGGACCCTCCTACGAGCAGTACTTC. Translating gives CASSNLAGPSYEQYF.

The chain is built from TRBV2 and TRBJ2-1; TRBD1 aligns across 7 bases. CDR3 size: 14 residues. J gave up 0 bases and V 8 bases, and 4 bases lay outside the gene matches. The germline CDR1 and CDR2 sequences are SNHLY and FYNNEI. The CDR3: CASLGQVSYNEQFF. CDR3 nucleotide sequence: TGTGCCAGCCTCGGACAGGTCTCCTACAATGAGCAGTTCTTC. Supplemented by reference TRBV2 and TRBJ2-1, the full variable domain reads EPEVTQTPSHQVTQMGQEVILRCVPISNHLYFYWYRQILGQKVEFLVSFYNNEISEKSEIFDDQFSVERPDGSNFTLKIRSTKLEDSAMYFCASLGQVSYNEQFFGPGTRLTVL.

The chain uses TRBV28 and TRBJ2-6; 9 nucleotides agree with TRBD1. Germline V gives CDR1 MDHEN, CDR2 SYDVKM. The CDR3 has 16 amino acids. V lost 6 bases to trimming and J lost 0 bases; unmatched junction nucleotides: 3. The CDR3 bases are TGTGCCAGCAGGATGACAGGGGGCTCTGGGGCCAACGTCCTGACTTTC. Translated, it gives CASRMTGGSGANVLTF. Complete variable domain (other parts from reference TRBV28 and TRBJ2-6): DVKVTQSSRYLVKRTGEKVFLECVQDMDHENMFWYRQDPGLGLRLIYFSYDVKMKEKGDIPEGYSVSREKKERFSLILESASTNQTSMYLCASRMTGGSGANVLTFGAGSRLTVL.

The rearrangement joins TRBV5-1 to TRBJ2-3, with 7 bases identical to TRBD1. The CDR3 has 14 amino acids. The junction had 5 bases not matched to a gene; V was cut back by 7 bases and J by 0 bases. Germline loops: CDR1 SGHRS, CDR2 YFSETQ. The CDR3 here is CASRTGPSTDTQYF. The CDR3 DNA reads TGCGCCAGCCGGACAGGACCTAGCACAGATACGCAGTATTTT.

CDR3 DNA sequence: TGTGCCTGGAGCGAGGTAGGAGCAATGTCGACCTCCGAGCAGTACTTC. Encoded protein: CAWSEVGAMSTSEQYF. V gene TRBV30 combines with J gene TRBJ2-7; no firm D call. Germline CDR1 and CDR2: GTSNPN and SVGIG (reference sequence). V was shortened by 3 bases and J by 6 bases, with 24 bases between the two germline ends. This CDR3 region has 16 residues.